This T cell receptor (beta chain) was identified in a study of T cell responses to AZD1222 COVID-19 vaccine. Generated by immunoSEQ multiplex PCR, the TCRdb table keeps only in-frame clones and is missing some. The sample holds roughly 160,000 clones; roughly nine tenths are singletons and the top ten take less than 2.5%. With respect to this clone: The antigen remains unidentified.

The study's findings and limits: A rise in Spike-specific TCR breadth and depth followed two AZD1222 doses. The study identified only a handful of AZD1222 recipients as seropositive at baseline.

CDR1 is MDHEN and CDR2 is SYDVKM in the germline V gene. CDR3 length: 13 amino acids. Trimming took 6 bases from V and 6 from J; bases not matched to a gene: 3. The rearrangement links TRBV28 to TRBJ1-4; TRBD1 matches 8 bases. Specimen: peripheral blood, collected on day 0 of AZD1222 vaccination. This TCR derives from an adult in good health. DNA for the CDR3: TGTGCCAGCAGAACAGGGGGAGATGAAAAACTGTTTTTT. Translation gives CASRTGGDEKLFF.